Below are 23 T cell receptor beta chains sequenced from a single sample in a study of CD8 T cells in ankylosing spondylitis. One entry per CDR3 protein, called by TCRdb with MiXCR from the 5' RACE reads. This table has around 130,000 distinct CDR3 sequences, over 6% appearing once. Sample: blood, either unsorted or a sorted T cell fraction (not recorded which). The receptors come from a male donor with ankylosing spondylitis or in good health (not recorded which).

V gene TRBV5-1 combines with J gene TRBJ2-1; D gene unclear. The germline V gene encodes CDR1 SGHRS and CDR2 YFSETQ. This CDR3 spans 15 amino acids. V lost 5 bases and J 8 bases, leaving 20 bases between the germline ends. The CDR3, as DNA: TGCGCCAGCAGGCTGATGACTGGTACGCTCCATGAGCAGTTCTTC. This sequence encodes CASRLMTGTLHEQFF.

This clonotype was detected ten times or more. This sequence joins TRBV12-3 or TRBV12-4 and TRBJ2-3; the match to TRBD2 covers 10 bases. The CDR3 contains 17 residues. With 5 bases clipped from V and 6 bases from J, the junction kept 14 bases outside the gene matches. CDR3 sequence reads: CASSPRGSGGILDTQYF. CDR3 coding DNA: TGTGCCAGCAGTCCCCGGGGTAGCGGGGGGATATTGGATACGCAGTATTTT.

This clonotype has ten or more counts. This rearrangement joins TRBV12-3 or TRBV12-4 to TRBJ2-2, with D uncertain. Trimming took off 6 bases at V and 6 bases at J, with 2 bases between the two ends. CDR3 size: 10 residues. This CDR3 reads CASRSGELFF. As DNA, the CDR3 is TGTGCCAGCAGGTCCGGGGAGCTGTTTTTT.

This clonotype was seen only once. The J gene is TRBJ1-5, the V gene TRBV19; D possibly corresponds to TRBD1 (6 bases). Germline CDR1 LNHDA, CDR2 SQIVND (reference sequence). V lost 6 bases to trimming and J lost 6 bases, with 30 bases between them. The CDR3 has 19 residues. The CDR3 here is CASSGLRTAFLPLGQPQHF. CDR3 nucleotides: TGTGCCAGTAGCGGGTTGAGGACAGCGTTTTTGCCGCTTGGTCAGCCCCAGCATTTT.

This clonotype was counted many times. V is TRBV28 and J is TRBJ2-3, with 8 bases fitting TRBD2. V trimming: 8 bases; J trimming: 2 bases; junction bases outside the gene matches: 9. The germline CDR1 and CDR2 sequences are MDHEN and SYDVKM. This CDR3 comprises 15 residues. CDR3 sequence: CASLGSGASTDTQYF. The CDR3 DNA reads as TGTGCCAGCCTTGGTAGCGGGGCCTCCACAGATACGCAGTATTTT. Combining the CDR3 with reference TRBV28 and TRBJ2-3 gives the whole variable domain DVKVTQSSRYLVKRTGEKVFLECVQDMDHENMFWYRQDPGLGLRLIYFSYDVKMKEKGDIPEGYSVSREKKERFSLILESASTNQTSMYLCASLGSGASTDTQYFGPGTRLTVL.

This clonotype was counted ten times or more. The chain carries TRBV7-9 and TRBJ1-2; D unresolved. The V end was cut by 0 bases, the J end by 5 bases, with 7 bases between. In germline, CDR1 is SEHNR, CDR2 FQNEAQ (reference sequence). This CDR3 region has 13 residues. The CDR3 sequence is CASSLAETYGYTF. The DNA for the CDR3 is TGTGCCAGCAGCTTAGCTGAAACATATGGCTACACCTTC.

This clonotype showed up just a few times. The J gene is TRBJ1-5, the V gene TRBV7-2; D not certain. Trimming took 5 bases from V and 0 from J, leaving 11 bases between them. Germline CDR1 SGHTA, CDR2 FQGNSA. This CDR3 is 15 amino acids long. CDR3 nucleotides: TGTGCCAGCAGCCCCGAGTCGAATAGCAATCAGCCCCAGCATTTT. Its protein product is CASSPESNSNQPQHF. The complete variable domain, with remaining parts taken from reference TRBV7-2 and TRBJ1-5, reads GAGVSQSPSNKVTEKGKDVELRCDPISGHTALYWYRQSLGQGLEFLIYFQGNSAPDKSGLPSDRFSAERTGGSVSTLTIQRTQQEDSAVYLCASSPESNSNQPQHFGDGTRLSIL.

This clonotype was counted at least ten times. V gene TRBV20-1 combines with J gene TRBJ1-2, with D perhaps matching TRBD1 (6 bases). Germline CDR1 DFQATT, CDR2 SNEGSKA (reference sequence). This CDR3 is 12 amino acids long. V dropped 5 bases and J dropped 8 bases, with 15 bases sitting between them. Here the CDR3 reads CSALDAGVGYTF. CDR3 in DNA: TGCAGTGCTTTGGATGCAGGGGTAGGCTACACCTTC.

This clonotype has ten or more counts. The J gene is TRBJ2-7, the V gene TRBV6-5; TRBD1 aligns across 9 bases. Germline trimming cut 0 bases from V and 7 bases from J; bases unmatched to any gene: 7. The CDR3 runs to 15 residues. Germline V lookup: CDR1 MNHEY, CDR2 SVGAGI. CDR3 in DNA: TGTGCCAGCAGTTACTCCCGGGACAGGGCTCGGGAGCAGTACTTC. Its protein product is CASSYSRDRAREQYF.

V usage is TRBV10-1 and J usage is TRBJ2-1, with D maybe TRBD1 (5 bases). The CDR3 runs 14 residues. Germline V gene data show CDR1 as WNHNN and CDR2 as SYGVQD (reference sequence). V shed 0 bases and J shed 6 bases, with 9 bases lying between them. CDR3 amino acids: CASSESGQGNEQFF. In DNA, the CDR3 is TGCGCCAGCAGTGAGTCTGGCCAGGGCAATGAGCAGTTCTTC.

This clonotype appeared many times. The rearrangement links TRBV5-1 to TRBJ1-3; 9 bases align to TRBD1. Germline CDR1 is SGHRS and CDR2 is YFSETQ. The CDR3 extends over 15 amino acids. With V trimmed by 3 bases and J by 4 bases, 5 bases remained unmatched. CDR3 nucleotide sequence: TGCGCCAGCAGCTCGACAGGGGGGTCCGGAAACACCATATATTTT. Translation: CASSSTGGSGNTIYF. The complete variable domain, with remaining parts taken from reference TRBV5-1 and TRBJ1-3, reads KAGVTQTPRYLIKTRGQQVTLSCSPISGHRSVSWYQQTPGQGLQFLFEYFSETQRNKGNFPGRFSGRQFSNSRSEMNVSTLELGDSALYLCASSSTGGSGNTIYFGEGSWLTVV.

The sample holds many counts of this clonotype. The genes are TRBV15 and TRBJ1-2; D is possibly TRBD1 (5 bases). The germline V and J ends were trimmed by 5 bases and 2 bases, with 15 bases remaining between them. In germline, CDR1 is LNHNV, CDR2 YYDKDF (reference sequence). The CDR3 runs to 15 residues. In DNA, the CDR3 is TGTGCCACCAGCCCCGATCGGGCAGGGAACTATGGCTACACCTTC. It translates to CATSPDRAGNYGYTF.

This clonotype turned up a few times. This chain links TRBV18 with TRBJ2-1; 8 bases are a match to TRBD1. This CDR3 has 16 residues. V gave up 3 bases and J gave up 0 bases; unmatched junction bases: 4. Germline V CDR1 and CDR2: KGHSH, LQKENI. The CDR3 bases are TGTGCCAGCTCACCCGGGACAGGCTACTCCTACAATGAGCAGTTCTTC. This encodes CASSPGTGYSYNEQFF.

This clonotype was seen at least ten times. The gene calls are TRBV9 and TRBJ2-7; no definite D call. V lost 4 bases to trimming and J lost 2 bases, with 10 bases between them. Germline CDR1 is SGDLS and CDR2 is YYNGEE. The CDR3 length is 13 residues. This CDR3 is CASSPSNTYEQYF. For the CDR3, the DNA is TGTGCCAGCAGCCCCAGCAACACCTACGAGCAGTACTTC.

This clonotype was counted between two and nine times. The rearrangement joins TRBV10-2 to TRBJ2-1; maybe TRBD1 (5 bases). Per the germline V gene, CDR1 is WSHSY and CDR2 is SAAADI. The CDR3 has 18 residues. V lost 0 bases and J 4 bases, leaving 19 bases between the germline ends. For the CDR3, the DNA is TGCGCCAGCAGTGAGTCGAAAGTCCGGCAGGGAATGTACAATGAGCAGTTCTTC. Its translation is CASSESKVRQGMYNEQFF.

The chain combines TRBV18 with TRBJ2-1, with D uncertain. Germline lookup yields CDR1 KGHSH and CDR2 LQKENI. Trimming took 5 bases from V and 2 from J, leaving 10 bases between them. The CDR3 loop spans 14 amino acids. As DNA, the CDR3 is TGTGCCAGCTCAGCCTCGCTAGCCTACAATGAGCAGTTCTTC. Protein: CASSASLAYNEQFF.

This clonotype was seen at least ten times. The chain joins TRBV20-1 to TRBJ2-5; possibly TRBD1 or TRBD2 for D (6 bases each). This CDR3 is 14 amino acids long. V lost 3 bases, J lost 3 bases, and 14 bases lay in between. The V gene's germline CDR1 is DFQATT and CDR2 SNEGSKA (reference sequence). CDR3 in amino acids: CSASDWRGEETQYF. CDR3 coding DNA: TGCAGTGCTAGTGATTGGAGGGGGGAAGAGACCCAGTACTTC.

In the case of this clonotype: A much larger clone lies a single base off, so this may be a read error. This chain joins TRBV5-1 and TRBJ2-5, with D hard to call. The CDR3 has 14 amino acids. Between the trimmed V and J ends, which lost 0 bases and 4 bases, there was a span of 10 bases. From germline, CDR1 is SGHRS and CDR2 YFSETQ. The CDR3 sequence: CASSLGHGVETQYF. CDR3 nucleotides: TGCGCCAGCAGCTTGGGGCACGGAGTAGAGACCCAGTACTTC.

This clonotype was seen ten or more times. J is TRBJ2-5 and V is TRBV29-1; TRBD1 might be the D (6 bases). The CDR3 totals 13 residues. V was shortened by 3 bases and J by 0 bases, with 8 bases between the two germline ends. CDR1 is SQVTM and CDR2 is ANQGSEA in the germline V gene. CDR3 sequence: CSVERGNQETQYF. The DNA of the CDR3 is TGCAGCGTTGAGAGGGGGAACCAAGAGACCCAGTACTTC. Full variable domain (remainder filled in from reference TRBV29-1 and TRBJ2-5): SAVISQKPSRDICQRGTSLTIQCQVDSQVTMMFWYRQQPGQSLTLIATANQGSEATYESGFVIDKFPISRPNLTFSTLTVSNMSPEDSSIYLCSVERGNQETQYFGPGTRLLVL.

Ten or more counts support this clonotype. V gene TRBV9 combines with J gene TRBJ2-7, with a tentative D call TRBD2 (6 bases). Germline assignment: CDR1 SGDLS and CDR2 YYNGEE. This CDR3 is built from 14 residues. V gave up 4 bases and J gave up 3 bases, with 14 bases separating them. Here the CDR3 DNA reads TGTGCCAGCAGCTCATCGACTAGTGGCTACGAGCAGTACTTC. Translating gives CASSSSTSGYEQYF.

This clonotype was picked up many times. V gene TRBV20-1 combines with J gene TRBJ1-1; a weak D match, TRBD1 (5 bases). V gave up 6 bases and J gave up 4 bases, with 6 bases separating them. From germline, CDR1 is DFQATT and CDR2 SNEGSKA (reference sequence). This CDR3 comprises 10 residues. CDR3 in amino acids: CSAGPTEAFF. In DNA form, the CDR3 reads TGCAGTGCGGGACCCACTGAAGCTTTCTTT.

V usage is TRBV27 and J usage is TRBJ1-5, with unresolved D. This CDR3 is 14 amino acids long. Between the trimmed V and J ends, which lost 3 bases and 3 bases, there was a span of 9 bases. Germline CDR1 reads MNHEY; CDR2 reads SMNVEV (reference sequence). CDR3 in amino acids: CASSLRSLNQPQHF. The CDR3 DNA is TGTGCCAGCAGTTTGCGGTCCCTCAATCAGCCCCAGCATTTT.

This clonotype showed up many times. The rearrangement joins TRBV5-1 to TRBJ2-7, with no clear D. CDR1 SGHRS and CDR2 YFSETQ come from the germline V gene. V lost 0 bases to trimming and J lost 5 bases, with 12 bases between them. The CDR3 runs 14 residues. CDR3 coding DNA: TGCGCCAGCAGCTTGGGGTCTGAAGGGCACGAGCAGTACTTC. It yields the protein CASSLGSEGHEQYF.